This T cell receptor beta chain was sequenced for a study of blood T cell repertoires in COVID-19. Study-wide background: The United States, Italy and Spain provided the acute and convalescent COVID-19 samples.

V lost 5 bases and J 5 bases, leaving 21 bases between the germline ends. This CDR3 contains 17 residues. The germline V gene has CDR1 SGHVS and CDR2 FQNEAQ. In the original analysis: Quantification of nucleated cells was approximated via reference gene primer amplification. Profiling relied on immunoSEQ multiplex PCR, and the TCRdb table lists in-frame clones only, not all of them. D and trimming come from the DNA, and the V and J calls and clone size come from that table. The table shows hundreds of thousands of clones, with 85% to 90% occurring only once. This receptor was obtained from a woman aged 45 to 65 who had recovered from COVID-19. The chain employs TRBV7-8 and TRBJ1-4, with D possibly being TRBD1 (5 bases). The sample consisted of PBMCs or T cells enriched from blood (not recorded which). CDR3 in amino acids: CASSRGPVGGTNEKLFF. CDR3 nucleotide sequence: TGTGCCAGCAGCCGAGGGCCTGTGGGGGGGACCAATGAAAAACTGTTTTTT.